One T cell receptor beta chain is described in this entry. What it binds is not known. This entry is derived from a study of CD8 T cells in ankylosing spondylitis. Findings and caveats of the study: There were earlier reports of some motif variants in reactive arthritis synovial fluid and blood. Reports say disease-linked clones showed up significantly more in matched ankylosing spondylitis synovial fluid. Clones that were linked to disease were CD8+ and were relatively rare in peripheral blood.

TCRdb redid the calling of the 5' RACE reads with MiXCR, one entry per CDR3 protein. The table records approximately 150,000 distinct CDR3 sequences, 40% to 50% of them present only once. The CDR3 is 13 residues long. Trimming removed 6 bases from V and 5 bases from J; junction bases left unmatched: 5. Germline V gene sequence: CDR1 KGHSH, CDR2 LQKENI. The chain joins TRBV18 to TRBJ2-7, with 9 bases lining up with TRBD1. This sequence was found in a male donor with ankylosing spondylitis. Sequenced input: synovial fluid, either unsorted or a sorted T cell fraction (not recorded which). The CDR3 sequence: CASSGTGIDEQYF. The CDR3, as DNA: TGTGCCAGCTCCGGGACAGGGATCGACGAGCAGTACTTC.